These 17 T cell receptor beta chains originate from one sample sequenced in a study of response to subunit inactivated influenza vaccine. TCRdb reprocessed the RT-PCR reads with MiXCR, giving one entry per CDR3 protein. The table includes roughly 570,000 distinct CDR3 sequences, 13% detected once. The sequencing used PBMCs from blood, collected roughly 45 days after vaccination. The receptors stem from a man aged 45 to 65 who received an inactivated influenza vaccine.

V is TRBV14 and J is TRBJ2-3; 7 bases map to TRBD1. Per germline, CDR1 SGHDN and CDR2 FVKESK. The CDR3 has 16 amino acids. V shed 3 bases and J 2 bases; nucleotides not matched to a gene: 8. CDR3 DNA sequence: TGTGCCAGCAGCCACCCGGGACAGAGTTACACAGATACGCAGTATTTT. This encodes CASSHPGQSYTDTQYF.

This clonotype has ten or more counts. CDR3 region: CASSTRTGGITEAFF. The DNA for the CDR3 is TGTGCCAGCAGCACCCGGACAGGGGGAATCACTGAAGCTTTCTTT. The rearrangement links TRBV7-8 to TRBJ1-1, with 10 bases lining up with TRBD1. Germline CDR1 reads SGHVS; CDR2 reads FQNEAQ. J gave up 4 bases and V 5 bases, and 7 bases lay outside the gene matches. The CDR3 sequence is 15 residues long.

This chain connects TRBV20-1 to TRBJ1-2; TRBD1 matches 7 bases. Germline CDR1 and CDR2: DFQATT and SNEGSKA (reference sequence). The CDR3 is 12 amino acids. Trimming removed 6 bases from V and 5 bases from J; junction bases left unmatched: 6. The CDR3 sequence is CSANRQGYGYTF. CDR3 in DNA: TGCAGTGCGAATCGACAGGGTTATGGCTACACCTTC.

This clonotype was found once. The chain combines TRBV7-9 with TRBJ1-2; a possible D gene is TRBD1 (5 bases). Germline CDR1 and CDR2: SEHNR and FQNEAQ (reference sequence). The CDR3 is 15 residues long. Trimming left V 3 bases short and J 7 bases short, with 18 bases between. Written as DNA, the CDR3 is TGTGCCAGCAGCTTCGAACGGGCCCGGACATCTGGCTACACCTTC. Its translation is CASSFERARTSGYTF.

This clonotype has more than one count but fewer than ten. The chain links TRBV5-1 to TRBJ1-2; D call uncertain. V dropped 2 bases and J dropped 3 bases, with 11 bases sitting between them. The CDR3 covers 14 residues. Looked up from germline, CDR1 is SGHRS and CDR2 is YFSETQ. CDR3 in amino acids: CASSLSEGYYGYTF. CDR3 bases: TGCGCCAGCAGCTTATCCGAGGGATACTATGGCTACACCTTC.

The sample holds many counts of this clonotype. The chain links TRBV6-6 to TRBJ1-2; D is uncertain. CDR1 and CDR2 (germline): MNHNY, SVGAGI (reference sequence). V was cut by 5 bases and J by 3 bases, with 10 bases left in between. The CDR3 covers 13 residues. CDR3 residues: CASSAPAYYGYTF. DNA for the CDR3: TGTGCCAGCAGTGCCCCAGCGTACTATGGCTACACCTTC.

The chain employs TRBV4-1 and TRBJ2-5; no clear D. Germline V gives CDR1 MGHRA, CDR2 YSYEKL. Trimming left V 3 bases short and J 5 bases short, with 13 bases between. The CDR3 loop spans 14 amino acids. Here the CDR3 DNA reads TGCGCCAGCAGCCACCTCCCAGTCAGTGAGACCCAGTACTTC. Its translation is CASSHLPVSETQYF.

This clonotype showed up just a few times. The chain combines TRBV7-9 with TRBJ2-5; 7 nucleotides match TRBD2. This CDR3 is built from 15 residues. With V trimmed by 5 bases and J by 0 bases, 6 bases remained unmatched. The germline V gene encodes CDR1 SEHNR and CDR2 FQNEAQ (reference sequence). The CDR3 protein is CASSPRTRYQETQYF. The CDR3 DNA sequence: TGTGCCAGCAGCCCCCGGACTAGGTACCAAGAGACCCAGTACTTC. Looking up the rest from reference TRBV7-9 and TRBJ2-5 gives the full variable domain: DTGVSQNPRHKITKRGQNVTFRCDPISEHNRLYWYRQTLGQGPEFLTYFQNEAQLEKSRLLSDRFSAERPKGSFSTLEIQRTEQGDSAMYLCASSPRTRYQETQYFGPGTRLLVL.

This clonotype was recorded a few times. V gene TRBV18 combines with J gene TRBJ2-3; TRBD1 agrees at 10 bases. CDR1 is KGHSH and CDR2 is LQKENI in the germline V gene. The CDR3 is 14 residues long. The V segment lost 8 bases and the J segment 3 bases; nucleotides outside the gene matches: 5. The CDR3 sequence is CASHRDRGTDTQYF. Here the CDR3 DNA reads TGTGCCAGCCACCGGGACAGGGGTACAGATACGCAGTATTTT.

A few counts support this clonotype. V and J are TRBV28 and TRBJ2-3; D is tentatively TRBD1 or TRBD2 (5 bases each). V was shortened by 5 bases and J by 6 bases, with 18 bases between the two germline ends. The V gene's germline CDR1 is MDHEN and CDR2 SYDVKM. The CDR3 loop spans 15 amino acids. The CDR3 sequence is CASSPGTQTRDTQYF. DNA for the CDR3: TGTGCCAGCAGTCCCGGGACCCAGACCCGGGATACGCAGTATTTT.

This clonotype has a count of ten or more. The genes are TRBV6-5 and TRBJ1-2; tentative D call: TRBD1 (6 bases). The germline gives CDR1 MNHEY, CDR2 SVGAGI. V shed 0 bases and J shed 2 bases, with 10 bases lying between them. There are 15 residues in the CDR3. CDR3 region: CASSYSYRVNYGYTF. CDR3 DNA sequence: TGTGCCAGCAGTTACTCCTACAGGGTGAACTATGGCTACACCTTC.

This clonotype has at least ten counts. The chain employs TRBV12-3 or TRBV12-4 and TRBJ2-7, with 8 positions matching TRBD2. Unmatched junction bases numbered 7, after V lost 4 bases and J lost 2 bases. The CDR3 has 15 amino acids. As DNA, the CDR3 is TGTGCCAGCAGTTCGGGAGGGAACAACCCCTACGAGCAGTACTTC. It yields the protein CASSSGGNNPYEQYF.

Concerning this clonotype itself: Because the CDR3 is missing its conserved closing phenylalanine or tryptophan, this is likely a read error. The gene calls are TRBV29-1 and TRBJ2-7; D may be TRBD2 (6 bases). Trimming pared 4 bases from V and 1 base from J, leaving 8 bases between. The CDR3 is 12 amino acids. From germline, CDR1 is SQVTM and CDR2 ANQGSEA. As DNA, the CDR3 is TGCAGCGTTGGCCGGGGGTCCTACGAGCAGTACTTA. Its translation is CSVGRGSYEQYL.

This clonotype occurred a few times. The chain employs TRBV6-1 and TRBJ2-1, with 8 bases that match TRBD1. Germline V gives CDR1 MNHNS, CDR2 SASEGT. The junction had 3 bases not matched to a gene; V was cut back by 10 bases and J by 10 bases. The length of the CDR3 is 10 residues. Written as DNA, the CDR3 is TGTGCCACCCGGGACAGGGAGCAGTTCTTC. Its protein product is CATRDREQFF.

The rearrangement links TRBV12-3 or TRBV12-4 to TRBJ1-6; no reliable D call. This CDR3 contains 15 residues. The V gene lost 3 bases and the J gene lost 0 bases, with 6 bases spanning the gap. The CDR3 nucleotides are TGTGCCAGCAGTTTTACTAGCTCCTATAATTCACCCCTCCACTTT. It specifies CASSFTSSYNSPLHF.

This chain uses TRBV11-2 with TRBJ2-3; 12 nucleotides agree with TRBD2. Germline V CDR1 and CDR2: SGHAT, FQNNGV. The length of the CDR3 is 15 residues. V shed 4 bases, J shed 8 bases, and the junction held 7 bases outside the gene matches. The CDR3: CASSSLAGGLITQYF. CDR3 bases: TGTGCCAGCAGCTCCCTAGCGGGGGGGCTTATTACGCAGTATTTT.

This clonotype came up many times. The chain has TRBV5-1 and TRBJ1-4; possibly TRBD1 for D (5 bases). With 4 bases removed from V and 0 bases from J, the gap between germline ends came to 7 bases. CDR3 length: 14 amino acids. Looked up from germline, CDR1 is SGHRS and CDR2 is YFSETQ. The CDR3 DNA sequence: TGCGCCAGCAGCCAGGACACAACTAATGAAAAACTGTTTTTT. As protein: CASSQDTTNEKLFF.